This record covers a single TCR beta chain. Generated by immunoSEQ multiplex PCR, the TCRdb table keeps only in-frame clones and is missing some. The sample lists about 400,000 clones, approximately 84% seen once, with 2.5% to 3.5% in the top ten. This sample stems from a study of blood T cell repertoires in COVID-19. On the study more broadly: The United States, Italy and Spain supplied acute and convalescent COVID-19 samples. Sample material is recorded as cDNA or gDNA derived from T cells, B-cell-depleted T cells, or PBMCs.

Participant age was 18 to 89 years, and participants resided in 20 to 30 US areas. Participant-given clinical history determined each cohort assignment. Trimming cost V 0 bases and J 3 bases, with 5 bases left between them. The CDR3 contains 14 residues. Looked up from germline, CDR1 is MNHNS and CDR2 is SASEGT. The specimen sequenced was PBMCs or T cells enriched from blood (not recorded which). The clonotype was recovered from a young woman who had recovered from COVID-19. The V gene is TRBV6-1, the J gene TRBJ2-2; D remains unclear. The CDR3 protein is CASSEAAYTGELFF. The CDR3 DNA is TGTGCCAGCAGTGAAGCGGCTTACACCGGGGAGCTGTTTTTT.